This T cell receptor (beta chain) originates from a study of shared clonotypes between healthy human individuals. Across the whole study: Donors had three CD4 naive, three CD4 memory, two CD8 naive and one CD8 memory plate apiece. Points from the study as a whole: A reduction in generation probabilities was seen for non-shared clonotypes relative to those shared by all four donors.

Naive CD8 cells, CD45RO-negative and positively selected for CCR7, excluded terminally differentiated effector memory CD45RA+ cells. This CDR3 contains 14 residues. V lost 0 bases, J lost 9 bases, and 15 bases lay in between. CDR1 and CDR2 from the germline V gene are SGDLS and YYNGEE. TCRdb's table, derived via immunoSEQ multiplex PCR, lists solely in-frame clones and lacks some. This table holds around 2,000,000 clones, about 94% found once. In the case of this clone: Its antigen remains unidentified.

This TCR was sampled from a man between 18 and 35 years old in good health. The chain couples TRBV9 to TRBJ1-2, with D hard to call. The sequenced sample consisted of naive CD8+ T cells sorted from blood. Written as DNA, the CDR3 is TGTGCCAGCAGCGTAGGGGGAGCCTCTAGGAGCTACACCTTC. This sequence encodes CASSVGGASRSYTF.